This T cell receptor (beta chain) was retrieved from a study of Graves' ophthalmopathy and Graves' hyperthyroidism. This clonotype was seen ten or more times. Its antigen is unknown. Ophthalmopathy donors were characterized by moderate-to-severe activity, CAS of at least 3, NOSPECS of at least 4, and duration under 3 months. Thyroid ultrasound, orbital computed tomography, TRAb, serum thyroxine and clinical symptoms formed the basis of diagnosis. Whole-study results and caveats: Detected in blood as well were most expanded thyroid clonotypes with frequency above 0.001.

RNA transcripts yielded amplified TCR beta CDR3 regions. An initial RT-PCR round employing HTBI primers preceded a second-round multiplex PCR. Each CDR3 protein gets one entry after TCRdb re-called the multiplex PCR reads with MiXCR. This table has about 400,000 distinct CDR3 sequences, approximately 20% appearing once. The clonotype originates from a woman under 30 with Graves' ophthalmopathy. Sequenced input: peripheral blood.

The CDR3 sequence is CASSPFTSGSSYEQYF. CDR3 bases: TGTGCCAGCAGCCCTTTTACTAGCGGGAGCTCCTACGAGCAGTACTTC. The chain uses TRBV11-2 and TRBJ2-7; 11 positions agree with TRBD2. The CDR3 contains 16 residues. In germline, CDR1 is SGHAT, CDR2 FQNNGV. V trimming: 5 bases; J trimming: 0 bases; junction bases outside the gene matches: 6.